Described below is a single T cell receptor beta chain sequence and its context. This sample was taken from a study of blood T cell repertoires in COVID-19. Study as a whole: The samples span acute and convalescent COVID-19 from the United States, Italy and Spain. PBMCs, B-cell-depleted T cells, or T cells were the source of the cDNA or gDNA that made up the material.

Original processing notes: Counts of nucleated cells, estimated from reference gene primer amplification, were obtained. Here immunoSEQ multiplex PCR was the method, and the copy in TCRdb shows in-frame clones only, minus some. V and J calls and clone size are copied from that table; D and trimming were computed from the DNA. Among some 76,000 clones listed, about nine tenths were seen once. CDR1 and CDR2 from the germline V gene are KGHDR and SFDVKD. The V and J ends lost 3 bases and 5 bases respectively, with 10 bases between them. There are 13 residues in the CDR3. The sequenced sample was peripheral blood. This receptor was taken from a woman aged 18-35 years with acute or convalescent COVID-19. This chain links TRBV24-1 with TRBJ2-7, with D maybe TRBD2 (5 bases). CDR3: CATSDVVGDEQYF. The DNA of the CDR3 is TGTGCCACCAGTGATGTGGTCGGGGACGAGCAGTACTTC.